This TCR beta chain was observed in a study of cytomegalovirus exposure and HLA in healthy donors. Findings of the study overall: About 90% or about 30% of the time was how often most TCR beta V segments were productive, according to an earlier analysis. A later look showed TCR association rates differing by HLA locus, highest for DRB1 and lowest for HLA-C.

Worth noting for this clone: Its specificity is not known.

Amplification used 60 Vbeta primers and 13 Jbeta primers. Repertoires were generated with immunoSEQ multiplex PCR, while TCRdb's copy carries only in-frame clones and drops some. There are 90,000 to 100,000 clones in the sample; about two thirds occur only once, and 1.2% lies in the top ten. The CDR3 sequence is 17 residues long. Per the germline V gene, CDR1 is MGHRA and CDR2 is YSYEKL. The V gene is TRBV4-1, the J gene TRBJ2-5; TRBD2 agrees at 11 bases. The J call may be faulty, since TRBJ2-7 better matches the DNA end. Material for sequencing was PBMCs. The clonotype was recovered from a female donor in good health and CMV-seronegative. This CDR3 reads CASSESWGLAGGYEQYF. As DNA, the CDR3 is TGCGCCAGCAGCGAAAGCTGGGGGCTAGCGGGAGGCTACGAGCAGTACTTC.